A selection of T cell receptor beta chains follows, all from one sample in a study of blood T cell repertoires in COVID-19. Only in-frame clones appear in the TCRdb table, and some are missing; sequencing was by immunoSEQ multiplex PCR. The table lists approximately 100,000 clones, around 80% of them singletons. The sequenced material came from peripheral blood. These receptors came from a man in his sixties or seventies with active or convalescent COVID-19. CDR3s leave out the opening cysteine and the closing phenylalanine or tryptophan. Fields, in order: V gene, D gene, J gene, CDR3 protein. The D gene is left open where the match is weak.

>TRBV15|.|TRBJ2-1
ATSRGMTEIHNEQF
>TRBV12-3/TRBV12-4|TRBD1|TRBJ1-4
ASRTGQEMF
>TRBV2|TRBD2|TRBJ2-1
ASSEGLAGSHNEQF
>TRBV9|.|TRBJ2-3
ASSVEPGAGTGVSDTQY
>TRBV2|.|TRBJ1-4
ASSESGKRDEKLF
>TRBV5-4|.|TRBJ2-2
ASSLTVGAANTGELF
>TRBV10-3|TRBD1|TRBJ1-1
ATLDRGMNTEAF
>TRBV30|.|TRBJ2-7
AWSVPRTVSYEQY
>TRBV30|TRBD1|TRBJ1-4
AWRSYRGPGQGIEKLF
>TRBV19|.|TRBJ1-5
ASSMVYGYSNQPQH
>TRBV15|TRBD2|TRBJ2-3
ATSRDRLPSGGYTQY
>TRBV24-1|.|TRBJ2-1
ATSDLRYGASSSYNEQF
>TRBV10-3|TRBD2|TRBJ2-1
AISDSRAGGNEQF
>TRBV29-1|.|TRBJ1-3
SVAPTPGNTIY
>TRBV7-9|TRBD1|TRBJ2-3
ASSPPGQATDTQY
>TRBV9|.|TRBJ2-3
ASSPRTASTDTQY
>TRBV9|TRBD2|TRBJ2-5
ASSLGLAGSFERETQY
>TRBV5-1|TRBD2|TRBJ2-5
ASSSLAGETQY
>TRBV6-5|.|TRBJ2-5
ASKSSAGTQY
>TRBV5-1|.|TRBJ2-2
ASSLVGGHSGELF
>TRBV5-1|TRBD1|TRBJ1-4
ASSPTGGGNEKLF
>TRBV12-5|.|TRBJ2-5
ASGLGGAETQY
>TRBV7-8|TRBD1|TRBJ2-1
ASSLVVRGDRDSVYNEQF
>TRBV7-9|.|TRBJ1-6
ASSVQAAVNSPLH
>TRBV18|.|TRBJ1-3
ASSPEEGRGNTIY
>TRBV7-2|TRBD1|TRBJ2-7
ASSRGDRSYEQY
>TRBV2|TRBD1|TRBJ2-4
ASSEGQGARNIQY
>TRBV4-1|TRBD1|TRBJ2-7
ASSHRTGSSYEQY
>TRBV24-1|.|TRBJ1-1
ATSDLTGKAF
>TRBV3-1/TRBV3-2|.|TRBJ2-3
ASSQDYYGGGEHTDTQY
>TRBV19|.|TRBJ1-3
ASSISQFSGNTIY
>TRBV5-1|.|TRBJ1-5
ASSLEGANNQPQH